Described below is a single T cell receptor (beta chain) sequence and its context. Its antigen remains unknown. These data come from a study of beta chain features in type 1 diabetes. Study outcomes and limitations: Among all four CD4+ subsets, Type 1 diabetes patients had TCRB CDR3s that were moderately but significantly shorter.

The study reverse transcribed the entire isolated RNA, so it sequenced expressed TCRB transcripts. Some clones are missing from TCRdb's copy, which holds only in-frame ones; the method was immunoSEQ multiplex PCR. The repertoire holds about 220,000 clones, approximately 11% seen once, with about 1.2% in the top ten. A sort by CD45RO/CCR7/CD25/CD127/CD95/CD27 yielded CD4+ naive, central memory, regulatory and stem cell-like memory cells. The CDR3 runs to 13 residues. Germline V CDR1 and CDR2: MNHEY, SVGAGI. Trimming at V came to 4 bases and at J to 8 bases, leaving 4 bases not matched to a gene. The specimen was central memory CD4+ T cells from blood. The rearrangement uses TRBV6-5 and TRBJ2-1; 8 bases agree with TRBD1. This TCR derives from a man between 18 and 35 years old in good health. The CDR3 here is CASSSDRGYEQFF. CDR3 nucleotides: TGTGCCAGCAGTTCTGACAGGGGCTATGAGCAGTTCTTC.